The source of this T cell receptor (beta chain) is a study of blood T cells in healthy people across ages. The V gene's germline CDR1 is GTSNPN and CDR2 SVGIG (reference sequence). Trimming left V 4 bases short and J 6 bases short, with 12 bases between. This CDR3 spans 13 amino acids. Through a sample-barcoded 5' primer and a J-beta primer mix, a second PCR was run for 7 to 11 cycles. TCRdb reprocessed the 5' RACE reads with MiXCR, giving one entry per CDR3 protein. The table includes about 830,000 distinct CDR3 sequences, 58% detected once. The receptor comes from a man aged 25-45 years in good health. The chain employs TRBV30 and TRBJ1-4, with D perhaps TRBD1 (5 bases). The specimen sequenced was blood. CDR3 in DNA: TGTGCCTGGACAGAGGGGTATCATGAAAAACTGTTTTTT. Amino acid sequence: CAWTEGYHEKLFF.